This T cell receptor (beta chain) derives from a study of T cells in Graves' hyperthyroidism and ophthalmopathy. Study-level points and caveats: Blood also showed most of the thyroid clonotypes that were expanded above 0.001.

The CDR3 spans 16 residues. J lost 5 bases, V lost 3 bases, and 12 bases had no gene match. PBMCs were sourced from less than 12 ml fresh peripheral blood. Template material for amplifying TCR beta CDR3 regions consisted of RNA transcripts. The HTBI set primed first-round TCR CDR3 RT-PCR. TCRdb re-analysed the multiplex PCR reads in MiXCR, keeping a single row per CDR3 protein. The sample consists of 360,000 or so distinct CDR3 sequences, about 16% of them appearing once. For this clonotype: Its antigen remains unknown.

The sequence came from a woman aged 55-75 years with Graves' ophthalmopathy. The J gene is TRBJ2-5, the V gene TRBV12-3 or TRBV12-4; 7 bases are shared with TRBD2. Source material: blood. This CDR3 is CASSLSVGRAWETQYF. The CDR3 nucleotides are TGTGCCAGCAGTTTGTCTGTGGGGAGGGCTTGGGAGACCCAGTACTTC.